These T cell receptor beta chains were read from a single sample in a study of blood T cell repertoires in COVID-19. Clones were sequenced by immunoSEQ multiplex PCR, and TCRdb holds only the in-frame ones, with some missing. Counted here are under 200,000 clones, 75% to 95% occurring once; the ten biggest clones make up 0.5% to 0.6%. Sequencing input: peripheral blood. The origin of the receptors is a man between 50 and 59 years old with acute or convalescent COVID-19. Each CDR3 is given with its conserved first and last residue. D genes are given only for firm matches. Not every row has a clone size; where given, it reads once, few, many or a size class.

>.|TRBD1|TRBJ1-1|TRBV5-1
CASSLGVGTGTTEAFF
TGCGCCAGCAGCTTGGGGGTCGGGACAGGGACAACTGAAGCTTTCTTT
>.|.|TRBJ2-3|TRBV19
CASSRGLGTDTQYF
TGTGCCAGTAGCCGAGGGTTAGGCACAGATACGCAGTATTTT
>.|TRBD1|TRBJ1-2|TRBV2
CASTSGTGGLYGYTF
TGTGCCAGCACTTCCGGGACAGGGGGCCTCTATGGCTACACCTTC
>.|TRBD1|TRBJ2-3|TRBV10-3
CAISEDRGRVTDTQYF
TGTGCCATCAGTGAGGACAGGGGGCGAGTGACAGATACGCAGTATTTT
>.|TRBD1|TRBJ2-1|TRBV6-2/TRBV6-3
CASSYGTGYNEQFF
TGTGCCAGCAGTTACGGGACAGGGTACAATGAGCAGTTCTTC
>few|TRBD2|TRBJ2-5|TRBV18
CASSPRREWAETQYF
TGTGCCAGCTCACCGCGGCGGGAGTGGGCAGAGACCCAGTACTTC
>.|.|TRBJ1-1|TRBV13
CASSYTWEGTEAFF
TGTGCCAGCAGTTACACTTGGGAGGGCACTGAAGCTTTCTTT
>few|.|TRBJ2-3|TRBV28
CASSPPTGYPDTQYF
TGTGCCAGCAGCCCCCCAACGGGGTATCCAGATACGCAGTATTTT
>.|.|TRBJ2-1|TRBV27
CASSSWGTTLGGEQFF
TGTGCCAGCAGTTCGTGGGGGACAACCTTAGGGGGTGAGCAGTTCTTC
>.|.|TRBJ1-5|TRBV28
CASSPARSNQPQHF
TGTGCCAGCAGCCCCGCCCGGAGCAATCAGCCCCAGCATTTT
>.|TRBD1|TRBJ2-7|TRBV28
CASTWDRGHEQYF
TGTGCCAGCACCTGGGACAGGGGCCACGAGCAGTACTTC
>.|.|TRBJ1-2|TRBV28
CASSPAQQSYYGYTF
TGTGCCAGCAGTCCCGCCCAACAGAGCTACTATGGCTACACCTTC
>.|TRBD2|TRBJ2-5|TRBV5-5
CASSGGGSRETQYF
TGTGCCAGCAGCGGGGGAGGGTCCCGAGAGACCCAGTACTTC
>.|.|TRBJ1-1|TRBV27
CASTPLGMNTEAFF
TGTGCCAGCACCCCCCTCGGGATGAACACTGAAGCTTTCTTT
>.|.|TRBJ1-1|TRBV18
CASSPPKGENTEAFF
TGTGCCAGCTCACCTCCTAAGGGGGAAAACACTGAAGCTTTCTTT
>.|TRBD1|TRBJ2-3|TRBV3-1/TRBV3-2
CASSPKGAFDTQYF
TGTGCCAGCAGCCCGAAGGGGGCATTTGATACGCAGTATTTT
>.|TRBD2|TRBJ2-3|TRBV29-1
CSVRLQAGGLSDTQYF
TGCAGCGTTAGACTCCAGGCGGGAGGGCTGTCAGATACGCAGTATTTT
>.|.|TRBJ1-4|TRBV7-2
CASSLWGGNEKLFF
TGTGCCAGCAGCTTATGGGGCGGAAATGAAAAACTGTTTTTT
>.|TRBD2|TRBJ2-7|TRBV4-1
CASSQGLADTYEQYF
TGCGCCAGCAGCCAAGGACTAGCGGACACCTACGAGCAGTACTTC
>.|TRBD1|TRBJ1-2|TRBV9
CASSAPGTGHYGYTF
TGTGCCAGCAGCGCGCCTGGGACAGGGCACTATGGCTACACCTTC
>.|TRBD1|TRBJ1-4|TRBV10-2
CASKQGEHEKLFF
TGCGCCAGCAAACAGGGGGAGCATGAAAAACTGTTTTTT
>.|TRBD2|TRBJ2-3|TRBV10-2
CASSESSRTSGPTDTQYF
TGCGCCAGCAGTGAGTCCTCGAGGACTAGCGGGCCGACAGATACGCAGTATTTT
>.|.|TRBJ2-7|TRBV4-2
CASSSYYEQYF
TGTGCCAGCAGTTCCTACTACGAGCAGTACTTC
>.|TRBD1|TRBJ2-2|TRBV7-9
CASSLTDRGHTGELFF
TGTGCCAGCAGCTTGACGGACAGGGGGCACACCGGGGAGCTGTTTTTT
>.|.|TRBJ1-2|TRBV7-9
CASSLEAGAGYGYTF
TGTGCCAGCAGCTTAGAGGCAGGGGCGGGCTATGGCTACACCTTC
>once|.|TRBJ1-4|TRBV11-2
CASRRGGVDNGKLFF
TGTGCCAGCAGGCGGGGGGGGGTTGATAACGGAAAACTGTTTTTT
>.|.|TRBJ2-3|TRBV21-1
CASSKMWDRSTDTQYF
TGTGCCAGCAGCAAAATGTGGGACAGAAGCACAGATACGCAGTATTTT
>.|.|TRBJ2-2|TRBV5-4
CASSTPTGPTGELFF
TGTGCCAGCAGTACCCCGACAGGCCCCACCGGGGAGCTGTTTTTT
>.|.|TRBJ2-1|TRBV9
CASSVGTGSYNEQFF
TGTGCCAGCAGCGTAGGCACCGGTTCTTACAATGAGCAGTTCTTC
>.|TRBD2|TRBJ2-1|TRBV5-4
CASSSLAGGQREQFF
TGTGCCAGCAGCTCCCTAGCGGGAGGGCAGAGGGAGCAGTTCTTC
>.|.|TRBJ1-1|TRBV4-2
CASSQDGGRAEAFF
TGTGCCAGCAGCCAAGACGGGGGGAGGGCTGAAGCTTTCTTT
>.|TRBD1|TRBJ1-6|TRBV5-1
CASQETGANSPLHF
TGCGCCAGCCAAGAGACAGGGGCGAATTCACCCCTCCACTTT
>.|.|TRBJ1-5|TRBV19
CASRELEATRGYSNQPQHF
TGTGCCAGTAGAGAACTTGAGGCAACCCGGGGGTATAGCAATCAGCCCCAGCATTTT
>few|TRBD2|TRBJ2-7|TRBV2
CASSARLAIGYEQYF
TGTGCCAGCAGTGCCAGACTAGCGATAGGGTACGAGCAGTACTTC
>.|TRBD1|TRBJ1-5|TRBV7-9
CASSLQDRVGHF
TGTGCCAGCAGCTTACAGGACAGGGTTGGGCATTTT
>.|.|TRBJ2-3|TRBV4-3
CASSRGGDADTQYF
TGCGCCAGCAGCCGCGGGGGCGACGCAGATACGCAGTATTTT
>.|TRBD1|TRBJ2-1|TRBV7-2
CASSQPGTGGVNEQFF
TGTGCCAGCAGCCAGCCTGGGACAGGGGGTGTCAATGAGCAGTTCTTC
>.|TRBD2|TRBJ2-3|TRBV5-1
CASSLRLAGGSTDTQYF
TGCGCCAGCAGCTTGCGGCTAGCGGGGGGTAGCACAGATACGCAGTATTTT
>.|.|TRBJ1-6|TRBV4-1
CASSQDPLSSYNSPLHF
TGCGCCAGCAGCCAAGATCCGCTGAGCTCCTATAATTCACCCCTCCACTTT
>.|.|TRBJ1-4|TRBV18
CASSAANVGNEKLFF
TGTGCCAGCTCAGCGGCCAACGTAGGTAATGAAAAACTGTTTTTT
>.|TRBD1|TRBJ2-7|TRBV11-2
CASSPRQGAGEQYF
TGTGCCAGCAGCCCGCGACAGGGGGCGGGGGAGCAGTACTTC
>.|TRBD1|TRBJ1-1|TRBV4-2
CASSPGQGAGAFF
TGTGCCAGCAGCCCCGGACAGGGCGCGGGTGCTTTCTTT
>.|.|TRBJ2-3|TRBV24-1
CATSDRRQATDTQYF
TGTGCCACCAGTGATCGGAGACAGGCCACAGATACGCAGTATTTT
>.|.|TRBJ1-1|TRBV6-6
CASSYLGRGNTEAFF
TGTGCCAGCAGTTACTTGGGCAGGGGGAACACTGAAGCTTTCTTT
>.|TRBD2|TRBJ2-3|TRBV9
CASSGTGTSVDTQYF
TGTGCCAGCAGCGGAACCGGGACTAGCGTCGATACGCAGTATTTT
>.|TRBD1|TRBJ2-2|TRBV6-5
CASSYDRGFTGELFF
TGTGCCAGCAGTTATGACAGGGGCTTCACCGGGGAGCTGTTTTTT